The T cell receptor (beta chain) described here comes from a study of T cell changes during pregnancy in multiple sclerosis. This CDR3 is 14 amino acids long. Germline V gene data show CDR1 as LGHNT and CDR2 as FRNRAP. Trimming took 6 bases from V and 6 from J; bases not matched to a gene: 7. Some clones are missing from TCRdb's copy, which holds only in-frame ones; the method was immunoSEQ multiplex PCR. The data hold 35,000 to 50,000 clones, with about 88% observed a single time. This material consisted of CD4+ T cells from peripheral blood mononuclear cells, taken in the second trimester of pregnancy. The receptor comes from a female donor with multiple sclerosis, enrolled in a pregnancy study. This chain connects TRBV12-5 to TRBJ2-3, with TRBD1 matching 9 bases. CDR3 residues: CASGTGQGRDTQYF. The DNA for the CDR3 is TGTGCTAGTGGCACCGGACAGGGGAGGGATACGCAGTATTTT.